This TCR beta chain was retrieved from a study of CD8 T cells in ankylosing spondylitis. General study findings and limits: Characteristic of ankylosing spondylitis blood, it appeared, was a TCR beta motif comprising several highly homologous variants. Matched synovial fluid from ankylosing spondylitis patients was reported to be enriched for disease-linked clones. Disease-linked clones were found to be CD8+ and relatively rare in peripheral blood.

Trimming removed 0 bases from V and 9 bases from J, with 13 bases in between. Germline V CDR1 and CDR2: SGHKS, YYEKEE (reference sequence). The length of the CDR3 is 14 residues. As regards this clonotype: Antigen specificity is unknown.

By quantitative 5'-RACE with molecular barcodes, the TCR beta libraries were made. TCRdb recomputed calls from the 5' RACE reads with MiXCR, one row per CDR3 protein. Seen here are 380,000 or so distinct CDR3 sequences, 20% observed once, and the top ten hold around 13%. This receptor was obtained from a male donor with ankylosing spondylitis or in good health (not recorded which). V usage is TRBV5-5 and J usage is TRBJ2-4; TRBD1 or TRBD2 may be the D gene (6 bases each). The sequenced sample was blood, either unsorted or a sorted T cell fraction (not recorded which). CDR3 residues: CASSLGWGASIQYF. Here the CDR3 DNA reads TGTGCCAGCAGCTTGGGATGGGGGGCGAGCATTCAGTACTTC.